This entry lists 4 T cell receptor beta chains sequenced from one sample in a study of OX40 agonist ivuxolimab in advanced cancers. Clones were read by immunoSEQ multiplex PCR, and TCRdb kept only the in-frame ones, dropping some. The data show 52,000 or so clones, over 65% seen once. The source was CD4+ or CD8+ T cells sorted from blood, collected in a trial of the OX40 agonist ivuxolimab. The receptors shown here come from an adult with an advanced solid tumor such as melanoma, head and neck, liver or kidney cancer.

V and J are TRBV11-2 and TRBJ2-1; 10 bases fit TRBD2. CDR1 SGHAT and CDR2 FQNNGV come from the germline V gene. The J segment lost 7 bases and the V segment lost 6 bases, leaving 9 bases of the junction unmatched. The CDR3 consists of 15 residues. The CDR3 loop is CASRRAGGPKNEQFF. CDR3 coding DNA: TGTGCCAGCAGGAGAGCGGGGGGGCCGAAAAATGAGCAGTTCTTC.

This clone was seen only once. This chain links TRBV7-2 with TRBJ1-2, with D unclear. V lost 4 bases, J lost 2 bases, and 11 bases lay in between. CDR3 length: 14 residues. The germline V gene encodes CDR1 SGHTA and CDR2 FQGNSA. The CDR3 DNA sequence: TGTGCCAGCAGCTCTGACACGAGGAACTATGGCTACACCTTC. Residues: CASSSDTRNYGYTF.

The chain combines TRBV5-5 with TRBJ2-5; D not resolved. Germline CDR1 and CDR2: SGHKS and YYEKEE (reference sequence). V lost 4 bases, J lost 3 bases, and 7 bases lay in between. This CDR3 has 12 amino acids. The CDR3 DNA reads TGTGCCAGCAGCCTCAACGAAGAGACCCAGTACTTC. Its protein is CASSLNEETQYF.

The gene calls are TRBV19 and TRBJ1-5, with D unclear. Germline CDR1 reads LNHDA; CDR2 reads SQIVND (reference sequence). The V end was cut by 3 bases, the J end by 0 bases, with 6 bases between. The CDR3 runs to 14 residues. The CDR3 coding sequence is TGTGCCAGTAGTATGCGGTTTAGCAATCAGCCCCAGCATTTT. This encodes CASSMRFSNQPQHF.